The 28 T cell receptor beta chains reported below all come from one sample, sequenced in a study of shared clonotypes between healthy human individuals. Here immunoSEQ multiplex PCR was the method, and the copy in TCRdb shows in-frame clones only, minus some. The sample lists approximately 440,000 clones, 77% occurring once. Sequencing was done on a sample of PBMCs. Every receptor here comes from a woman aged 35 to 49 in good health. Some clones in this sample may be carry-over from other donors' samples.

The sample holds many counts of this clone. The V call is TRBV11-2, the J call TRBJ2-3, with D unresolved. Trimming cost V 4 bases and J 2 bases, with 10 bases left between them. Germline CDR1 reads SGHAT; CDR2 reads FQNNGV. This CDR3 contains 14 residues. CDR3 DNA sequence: TGTGCCAGCAGCTGGCGCTCCCCCACAGATACGCAGTATTTT. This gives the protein CASSWRSPTDTQYF.

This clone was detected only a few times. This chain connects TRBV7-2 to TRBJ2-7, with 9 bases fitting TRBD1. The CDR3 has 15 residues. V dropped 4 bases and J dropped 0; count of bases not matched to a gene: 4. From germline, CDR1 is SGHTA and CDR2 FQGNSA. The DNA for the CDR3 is TGTGCCAGCAGCTCCCGACAGGGGGGCTCCTACGAGCAGTACTTC. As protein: CASSSRQGGSYEQYF.

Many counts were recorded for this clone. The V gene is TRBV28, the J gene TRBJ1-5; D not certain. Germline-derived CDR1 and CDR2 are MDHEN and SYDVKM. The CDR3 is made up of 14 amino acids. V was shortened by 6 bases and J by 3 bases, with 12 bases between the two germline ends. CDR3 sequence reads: CASRLALLNQPQHF. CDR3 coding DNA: TGTGCCAGCAGGTTGGCATTGCTCAATCAGCCCCAGCATTTT.

The CDR3 region has the DNA TGTGCCTGGGGGCTCAAGGCAGTATATACGCAGTATTTT. Amino acids: CAWGLKAVYTQYF. The chain combines TRBV30 with TRBJ2-3, with D unresolved. Trimming left V 5 bases short and J 7 bases short, with 16 bases between. This CDR3 is built from 13 residues. CDR1 and CDR2 (germline): GTSNPN, SVGIG (reference sequence). Full variable domain (missing parts from reference TRBV30 and TRBJ2-3): SQTIHQWPATLVQPVGSPLSLECTVEGTSNPNLYWYRQAAGRGLQLLFYSVGIGQISSEVPQNLSASRPQDRQFILSSKKLLLSDSGFYLCAWGLKAVYTQYFGPGTRLTVL.

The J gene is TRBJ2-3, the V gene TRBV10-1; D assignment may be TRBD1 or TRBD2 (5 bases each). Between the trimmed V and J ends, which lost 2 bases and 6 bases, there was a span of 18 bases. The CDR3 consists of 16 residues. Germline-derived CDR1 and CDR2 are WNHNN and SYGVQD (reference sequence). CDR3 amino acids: CASSEVQGRRADTQYF. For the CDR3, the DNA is TGCGCCAGCAGTGAGGTTCAGGGACGGCGGGCGGATACGCAGTATTTT.

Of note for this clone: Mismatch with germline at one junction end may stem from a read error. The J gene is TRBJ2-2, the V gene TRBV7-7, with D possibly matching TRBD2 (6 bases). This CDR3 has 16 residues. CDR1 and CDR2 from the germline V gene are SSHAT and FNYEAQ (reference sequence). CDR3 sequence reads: CASTPAGQGGTGELFF. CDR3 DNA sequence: TGTGCTAGCACCCCGGCGGGGCAGGGCGGCACCGGGGAGCTGTTTTTT. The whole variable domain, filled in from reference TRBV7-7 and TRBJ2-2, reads GAGVSQSPRYKVTKRGQDVTLRCDPISSHATLYWYQQALGQGPEFLTYFNYEAQPDKSGLPSDRFSAERPEGSISTLTIQRTEQRDSAMYRCASTPAGQGGTGELFFGEGSRLTVL.

Here the CDR3 DNA reads TGTGCCTGGAAGGACGGTGACAATCAGCCCCAGCATTTT. It is translated as CAWKDGDNQPQHF. The chain combines TRBV30 with TRBJ1-5, with D unresolved. This CDR3 has 13 residues. Deletions cut 4 bases from V and 3 bases from J, with 10 bases between. The germline CDR1 and CDR2 sequences are GTSNPN and SVGIG (reference sequence). The full variable domain, completed using reference TRBV30 and TRBJ1-5, is SQTIHQWPATLVQPVGSPLSLECTVEGTSNPNLYWYRQAAGRGLQLLFYSVGIGQISSEVPQNLSASRPQDRQFILSSKKLLLSDSGFYLCAWKDGDNQPQHFGDGTRLSIL.

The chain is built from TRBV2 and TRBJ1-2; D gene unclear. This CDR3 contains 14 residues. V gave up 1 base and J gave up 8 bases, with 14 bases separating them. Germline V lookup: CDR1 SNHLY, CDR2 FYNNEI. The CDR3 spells CASSEVWAEGGYTF. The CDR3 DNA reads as TGTGCCAGCAGTGAAGTTTGGGCAGAAGGGGGCTACACCTTC.

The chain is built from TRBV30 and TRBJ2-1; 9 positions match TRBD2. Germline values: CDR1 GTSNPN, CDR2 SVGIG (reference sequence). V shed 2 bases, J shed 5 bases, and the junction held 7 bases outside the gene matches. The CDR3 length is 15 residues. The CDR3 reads CAWSRLTSGNNEQFF. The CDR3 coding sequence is TGTGCCTGGAGTAGGTTGACTAGCGGCAACAATGAGCAGTTCTTC.

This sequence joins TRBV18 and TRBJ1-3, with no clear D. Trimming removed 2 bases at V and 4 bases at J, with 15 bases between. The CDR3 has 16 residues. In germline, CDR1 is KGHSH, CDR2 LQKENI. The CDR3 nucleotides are TGTGCCAGCTCACCAGGGCCGATCCTCGGGGGAAACACCATATATTTT. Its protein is CASSPGPILGGNTIYF.

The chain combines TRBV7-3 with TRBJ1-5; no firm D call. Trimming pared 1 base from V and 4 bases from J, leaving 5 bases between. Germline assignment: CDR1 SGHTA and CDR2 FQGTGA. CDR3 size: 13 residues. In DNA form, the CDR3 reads TGTGCCAGCAGCTTAAACCATAATCAGCCCCAGCATTTT. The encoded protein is CASSLNHNQPQHF. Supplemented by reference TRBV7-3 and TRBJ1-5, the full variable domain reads GAGVSQTPSNKVTEKGKYVELRCDPISGHTALYWYRQSLGQGPEFLIYFQGTGAADDSGLPNDRFFAVRPEGSVSTLKIQRTERGDSAVYLCASSLNHNQPQHFGDGTRLSIL.

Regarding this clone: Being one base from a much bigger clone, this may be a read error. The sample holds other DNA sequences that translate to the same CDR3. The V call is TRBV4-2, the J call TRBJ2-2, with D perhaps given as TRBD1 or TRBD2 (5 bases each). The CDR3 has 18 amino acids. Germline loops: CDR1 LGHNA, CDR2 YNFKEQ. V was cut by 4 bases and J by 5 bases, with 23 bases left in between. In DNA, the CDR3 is TGTGCCAGCAGCCCTAGCCGGACCAGCCGACCAGGGACCGGGGAGCTGTTTTTT. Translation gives CASSPSRTSRPGTGELFF.

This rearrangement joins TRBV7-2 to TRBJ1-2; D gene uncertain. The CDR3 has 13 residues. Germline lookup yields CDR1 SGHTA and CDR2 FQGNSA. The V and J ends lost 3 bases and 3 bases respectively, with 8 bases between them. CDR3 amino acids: CASSFDTYYGYTF. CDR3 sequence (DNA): TGTGCCAGCAGCTTCGACACTTACTATGGCTACACCTTC.

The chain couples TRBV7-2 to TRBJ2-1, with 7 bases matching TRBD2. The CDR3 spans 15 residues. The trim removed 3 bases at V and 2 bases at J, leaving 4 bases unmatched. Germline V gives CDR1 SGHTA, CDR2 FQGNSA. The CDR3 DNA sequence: TGTGCCAGCAGCTTGCCAAGCGGGACCTACAATGAGCAGTTCTTC. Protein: CASSLPSGTYNEQFF. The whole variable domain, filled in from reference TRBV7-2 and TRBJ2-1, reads GAGVSQSPSNKVTEKGKDVELRCDPISGHTALYWYRQSLGQGLEFLIYFQGNSAPDKSGLPSDRFSAERTGGSVSTLTIQRTQQEDSAVYLCASSLPSGTYNEQFFGPGTRLTVL.

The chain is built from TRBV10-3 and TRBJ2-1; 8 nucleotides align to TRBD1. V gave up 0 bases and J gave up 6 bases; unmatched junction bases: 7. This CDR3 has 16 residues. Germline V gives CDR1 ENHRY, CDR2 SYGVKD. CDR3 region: CAISESGQGASNEQFF. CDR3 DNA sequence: TGTGCCATCAGTGAGTCGGGGCAGGGGGCCTCCAATGAGCAGTTCTTC.

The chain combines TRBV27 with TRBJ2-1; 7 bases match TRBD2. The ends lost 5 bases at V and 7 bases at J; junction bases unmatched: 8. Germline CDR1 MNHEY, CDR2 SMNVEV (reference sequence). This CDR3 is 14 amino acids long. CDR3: CASSTWTSSNEQFF. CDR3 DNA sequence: TGTGCCAGCAGTACATGGACTAGTTCAAATGAGCAGTTCTTC.

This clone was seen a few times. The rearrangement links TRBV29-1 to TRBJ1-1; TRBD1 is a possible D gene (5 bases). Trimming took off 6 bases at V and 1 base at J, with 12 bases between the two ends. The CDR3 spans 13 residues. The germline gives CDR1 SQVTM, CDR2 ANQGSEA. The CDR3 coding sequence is TGCAGCGTGCAGGGAACCCGGAACACTGAAGCTTTCTTT. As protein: CSVQGTRNTEAFF.

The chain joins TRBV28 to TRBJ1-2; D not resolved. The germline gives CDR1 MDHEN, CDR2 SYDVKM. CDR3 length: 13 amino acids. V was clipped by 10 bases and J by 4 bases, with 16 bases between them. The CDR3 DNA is TGTGCCACCCCGGGCGGGCCTCCCTATGGCTACACCTTC. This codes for CATPGGPPYGYTF.

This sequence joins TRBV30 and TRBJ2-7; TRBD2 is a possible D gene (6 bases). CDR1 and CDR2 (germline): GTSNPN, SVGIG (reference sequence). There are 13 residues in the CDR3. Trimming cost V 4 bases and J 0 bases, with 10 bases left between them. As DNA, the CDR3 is TGTGCCTGGAATGGGGGGACCTCCTACGAGCAGTACTTC. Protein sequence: CAWNGGTSYEQYF.

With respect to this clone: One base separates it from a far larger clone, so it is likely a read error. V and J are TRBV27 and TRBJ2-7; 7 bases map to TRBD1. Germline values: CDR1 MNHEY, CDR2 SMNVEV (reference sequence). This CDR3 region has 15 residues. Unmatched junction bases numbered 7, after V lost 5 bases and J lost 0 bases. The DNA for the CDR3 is TGTGCCAGCAGTCCCGGGACAGCCTCCTCCTACGAGCAGTACTTC. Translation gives CASSPGTASSYEQYF.

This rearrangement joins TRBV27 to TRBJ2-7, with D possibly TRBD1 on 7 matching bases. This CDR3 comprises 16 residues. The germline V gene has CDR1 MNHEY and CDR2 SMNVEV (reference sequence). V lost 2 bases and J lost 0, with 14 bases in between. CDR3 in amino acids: CASSLRRGQSSYEQYF. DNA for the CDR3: TGTGCCAGCAGTTTAAGGAGGGGACAGAGCTCCTACGAGCAGTACTTC.

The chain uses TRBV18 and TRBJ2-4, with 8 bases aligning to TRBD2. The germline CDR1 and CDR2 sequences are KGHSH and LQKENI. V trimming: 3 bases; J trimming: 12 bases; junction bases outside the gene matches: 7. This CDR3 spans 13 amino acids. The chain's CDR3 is CASSPGLDINQYF. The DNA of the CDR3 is TGTGCCAGCTCACCGGGACTAGATATAAATCAGTACTTC. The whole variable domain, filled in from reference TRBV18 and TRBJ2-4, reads NAGVMQNPRHLVRRRGQEARLRCSPMKGHSHVYWYRQLPEEGLKFMVYLQKENIIDESGMPKERFSAEFPKEGPSILRIQQVVRGDSAAYFCASSPGLDINQYFGAGTRLSVL.

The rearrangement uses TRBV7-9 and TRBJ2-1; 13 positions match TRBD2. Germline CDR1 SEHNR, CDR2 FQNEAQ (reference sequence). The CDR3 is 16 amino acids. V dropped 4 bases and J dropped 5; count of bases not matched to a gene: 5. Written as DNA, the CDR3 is TGTGCCAGCAGCTGGCGACTAGCGGGAGGTGACAATGAGCAGTTCTTC. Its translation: CASSWRLAGGDNEQFF.

CDR3 sequence reads: CASSFELAGGSRQYF. The DNA of the CDR3 is TGCGCCAGCAGCTTTGAACTAGCGGGAGGATCCCGGCAGTACTTC. V gene TRBV5-1 combines with J gene TRBJ2-7, with 12 bases matching TRBD2. Germline-derived CDR1 and CDR2 are SGHRS and YFSETQ. The CDR3 contains 15 residues. After removal of 2 bases from V and 9 bases from J, the junction contained 9 bases not matched to a gene.

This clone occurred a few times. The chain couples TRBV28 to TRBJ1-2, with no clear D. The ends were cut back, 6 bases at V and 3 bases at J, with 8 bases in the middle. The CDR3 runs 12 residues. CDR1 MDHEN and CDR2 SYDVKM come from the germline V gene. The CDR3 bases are TGTGCCAGCAGAGGACCTGACTATGGCTACACCTTC. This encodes CASRGPDYGYTF.

The CDR3 nucleotides are TGTGCCACCAGCTATCAGGGGCGCGCAGGTGGCTACACCTTC. Translation: CATSYQGRAGGYTF. The rearrangement uses TRBV15 and TRBJ1-2; D possibly corresponds to TRBD1 (6 bases). The CDR3 is 14 amino acids. The V gene lost 5 bases and the J gene lost 7 bases, with 17 bases spanning the gap. The germline V gene encodes CDR1 LNHNV and CDR2 YYDKDF (reference sequence).

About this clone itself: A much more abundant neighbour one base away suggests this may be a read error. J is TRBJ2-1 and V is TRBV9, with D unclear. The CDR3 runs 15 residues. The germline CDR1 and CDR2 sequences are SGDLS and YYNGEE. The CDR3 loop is CASSLTESSYDEQFF. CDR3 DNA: TGTGCCAGCAGCTTAACAGAGAGCTCCTACGATGAGCAGTTCTTC.

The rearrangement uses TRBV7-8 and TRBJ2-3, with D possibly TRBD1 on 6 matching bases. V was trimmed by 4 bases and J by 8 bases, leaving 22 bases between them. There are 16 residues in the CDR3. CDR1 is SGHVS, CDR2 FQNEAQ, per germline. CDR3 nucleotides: TGTGCCAGCAGCTCCGGCTGGGCACAGGGAAGGACTACGCAGTATTTT. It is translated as CASSSGWAQGRTTQYF.